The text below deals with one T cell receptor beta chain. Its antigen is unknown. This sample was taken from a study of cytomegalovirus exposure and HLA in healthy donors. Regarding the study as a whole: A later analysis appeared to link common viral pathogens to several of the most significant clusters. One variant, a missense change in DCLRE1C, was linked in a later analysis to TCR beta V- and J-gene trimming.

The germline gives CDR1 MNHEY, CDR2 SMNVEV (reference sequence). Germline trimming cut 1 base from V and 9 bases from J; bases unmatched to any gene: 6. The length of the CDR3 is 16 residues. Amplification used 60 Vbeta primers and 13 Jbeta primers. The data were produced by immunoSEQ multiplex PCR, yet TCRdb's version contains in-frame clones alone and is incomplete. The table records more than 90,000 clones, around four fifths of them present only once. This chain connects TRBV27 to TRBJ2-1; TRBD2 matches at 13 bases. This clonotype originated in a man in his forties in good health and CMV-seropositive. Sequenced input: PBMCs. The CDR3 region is CASSLWTSGSWGEQFF. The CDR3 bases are TGTGCCAGCAGTTTATGGACTAGCGGGAGTTGGGGTGAGCAGTTCTTC.